Listed below are T cell receptor beta chains from one sample, sequenced in a study of chemoradiotherapy in HPV16-positive cancers. Sequenced by immunoSEQ multiplex PCR; TCRdb stores in-frame clones only, minus some. This table has more than 8,000 clones, around 80% appearing once. Sampling was performed from a patient who underwent chemoradiotherapy. The source of these receptors is a human donor with HPV-associated anogenital cancer. Each CDR3 is given with its conserved first and last residue. The D gene is left open where the match is weak. Expanded clones are given a class, and other clones once, few, many or no size at all.

v_call	d_call	clone_size	j_call	cdr3_aa	cdr3_nt
TRBV6-5	NA	NA	TRBJ1-5	CASSYGRNQPQHF	TGTGCCAGCAGTTACGGCCGCAATCAGCCCCAGCATTTT
TRBV28	NA	NA	TRBJ2-3	CASSFWAIRPGHGDTQYF	TGTGCCAGCAGTTTTTGGGCCATACGTCCGGGGCACGGAGATACGCAGTATTTT
TRBV19	NA	NA	TRBJ1-2	CASNRGLHTYDYTF	TGTGCCAGTAACCGGGGGCTGCACACCTATGACTACACCTTC
TRBV7-2	NA	NA	TRBJ2-3	CASSTRRETDTQYF	TGTGCCAGCAGCACTAGACGCGAGACAGATACGCAGTATTTT
TRBV27	TRBD1	NA	TRBJ1-5	CASSLGQGGQPQHF	TGTGCCAGCAGTCTAGGACAGGGAGGGCAGCCCCAGCATTTT
TRBV7-2	NA	NA	TRBJ2-1	CASSQTPRPPPEQFF	TGTGCCAGCAGCCAGACACCTAGACCCCCACCTGAGCAGTTCTTC
TRBV4-2	TRBD2	NA	TRBJ2-1	CASSQEGGGMYNEQFF	TGTGCCAGCAGCCAAGAGGGCGGGGGAATGTACAATGAGCAGTTCTTC
TRBV5-1	NA	once	TRBJ2-7	CASSIQGYEQYF	TGCGCCAGCAGCATACAGGGTTACGAGCAGTACTTC
TRBV10-3	NA	NA	TRBJ1-2	CATRDVGGYTF	TGTGCCACGAGGGACGTGGGCGGCTACACCTTC
TRBV4-1	NA	NA	TRBJ2-1	CASSQDRGSFSWSSYNEQFF	TGCGCCAGCAGCCAAGATAGGGGCTCCTTTTCCTGGAGCTCCTACAATGAGCAGTTCTTC
TRBV4-3	NA	NA	TRBJ2-1	CASSQVGTDNEQFF	TGCGCCAGCAGCCAAGTGGGGACTGACAATGAGCAGTTCTTC
TRBV4-1	TRBD2	NA	TRBJ2-1	CASSQGPSGVSNEQFF	TGCGCCAGCAGCCAAGGACCTAGCGGGGTTTCCAATGAGCAGTTCTTC
TRBV7-8	NA	NA	TRBJ1-1	CASSLDRPEGGTEAFF	TGTGCCAGCAGCTTAGACCGTCCCGAAGGAGGCACTGAAGCTTTCTTT
TRBV9	TRBD2	NA	TRBJ2-6	CASSVSSGVFSGANVLTF	TGTGCCAGCAGCGTGTCCAGCGGGGTGTTCTCTGGGGCCAACGTCCTGACTTTC
TRBV6-5	TRBD1	few	TRBJ1-2	CASLVTRGTGSGYTF	TGTGCCAGCCTGGTCACCCGCGGGACAGGGAGCGGCTACACCTTC
TRBV10-3	TRBD1	NA	TRBJ2-5	CAISDRQGQETQYF	TGTGCCATCAGTGACCGACAGGGACAAGAGACCCAGTACTTC
TRBV7-7	TRBD2	NA	TRBJ2-5	CASSLVPAGGFETQYF	TGTGCTAGCAGCTTAGTTCCAGCGGGGGGTTTTGAGACCCAGTACTTC
TRBV4-1	NA	NA	TRBJ2-3	CASSQVPPGSDTQYF	TGCGCCAGCAGCCAAGTCCCCCCAGGGTCAGATACGCAGTATTTT
TRBV30	NA	NA	TRBJ1-2	CAWASAYGYTF	TGTGCCTGGGCAAGCGCCTATGGCTACACCTTC
TRBV11-2	NA	NA	TRBJ2-5	CASSLDGWPVQETQYF	TGTGCCAGCAGCTTAGACGGTTGGCCGGTCCAAGAGACCCAGTACTTC
TRBV5-6	TRBD1	few	TRBJ1-2	CASSFATTGFYYGYTF	TGTGCCAGCAGCTTCGCGACGACAGGGTTCTACTATGGCTACACCTTC
TRBV5-1	NA	NA	TRBJ2-1	CASSLAGSLRDEQFF	TGCGCCAGCAGCTTGGCAGGCAGCCTTAGGGATGAGCAGTTCTTC
TRBV2	NA	few	TRBJ1-2	CASSRDTFRGYTF	TGTGCCAGCAGCCGGGATACTTTTCGCGGCTACACCTTC
TRBV7-8	TRBD2	NA	TRBJ2-3	CASSYGRGGDTQYF	TGTGCCAGCAGCTACGGACGGGGGGGAGATACGCAGTATTTT
TRBV9	NA	NA	TRBJ2-3	CASSVGLGLGDTQYF	TGTGCCAGCAGCGTCGGGTTGGGGCTCGGAGATACGCAGTATTTT
TRBV5-1	TRBD1	NA	TRBJ1-1	CASSPATGVVTEAFF	TGCGCCAGCAGCCCCGCGACAGGGGTGGTCACTGAAGCTTTCTTT
TRBV5-1	TRBD1	NA	TRBJ1-4	CASSPKGAYNEKLFF	TGCGCCAGCAGCCCGAAGGGGGCGTATAATGAAAAACTGTTTTTT
TRBV6-5	NA	NA	TRBJ1-1	CASSFGTEAFF	TGTGCCAGCAGTTTCGGAACTGAAGCTTTCTTT
TRBV9	NA	NA	TRBJ2-5	CASSPRLEETQYF	TGTGCCAGCAGCCCCCGACTAGAAGAGACCCAGTACTTC
TRBV4-1	NA	NA	TRBJ1-3	CASSPIPRDQRPGNTIYF	TGCGCCAGCAGCCCCATCCCCCGGGACCAACGGCCTGGAAACACCATATATTTT
TRBV9	NA	NA	TRBJ2-1	CASSVSDSSYNEQFF	TGTGCCAGCAGCGTCTCGGACAGCTCCTACAATGAGCAGTTCTTC
TRBV29-1	NA	NA	TRBJ1-4	CSVTPDSRGEKLFF	TGCAGCGTTACCCCGGACAGTCGGGGTGAAAAACTGTTTTTT
TRBV30	NA	NA	TRBJ1-1	CAWDDGLNAEAFF	TGTGCCTGGGACGACGGCCTAAATGCTGAAGCTTTCTTT
TRBV11-2	NA	once	TRBJ1-1	CASTFLGGIHAYTEAFF	TGTGCCAGCACCTTCCTTGGGGGGATCCACGCGTACACTGAAGCTTTCTTT
TRBV11-3	TRBD2	NA	TRBJ2-1	CASSEGLAGRNEQFF	TGTGCCAGCAGCGAGGGACTAGCGGGGCGCAATGAGCAGTTCTTC
TRBV28	TRBD2	NA	TRBJ2-2	CASSLWRLAGGPGELFF	TGTGCCAGCAGTTTATGGAGACTAGCGGGGGGGCCCGGGGAGCTGTTTTTT
TRBV2	TRBD1	once	TRBJ1-4	CASSPQGGATNEKLFF	TGTGCCAGCAGTCCTCAGGGGGGAGCAACTAATGAAAAACTGTTTTTT
TRBV7-7	NA	NA	TRBJ2-5	CASSHRADPREAQYF	TGTGCTAGCAGCCATCGAGCGGATCCAAGAGAGGCCCAGTACTTC
TRBV7-9	NA	NA	TRBJ2-1	CASSRTGRRGTEQFF	TGTGCCAGCAGCCGAACCGGAAGAAGGGGGACTGAGCAGTTCTTC
TRBV25-1	NA	NA	TRBJ1-4	CASDSPPTNEKLFF	TGTGCCAGTGACAGTCCACCAACTAATGAAAAACTGTTTTTT
TRBV4-3	NA	few	TRBJ1-2	CASSQDVGLGYTF	TGCGCCAGCAGCCAAGATGTGGGACTGGGCTACACCTTC
TRBV28	TRBD2	NA	TRBJ2-7	CASSAGGGFEQYF	TGTGCCAGCAGTGCCGGGGGGGGGTTCGAGCAGTACTTC
TRBV6-6	TRBD1	NA	TRBJ1-3	CASSYSGQGGNTIYF	TGTGCCAGCAGTTACTCCGGACAGGGGGGAAACACCATATATTTT
TRBV4-2	NA	NA	TRBJ1-2	CASSQEGSGFGYTF	TGTGCCAGCAGCCAAGAAGGTTCGGGGTTTGGCTACACCTTC
TRBV2	NA	NA	TRBJ2-5	CATSGDQETQYF	TGTGCCACCTCGGGGGATCAAGAGACCCAGTACTTC
TRBV5-6	NA	NA	TRBJ1-1	CASSSSRTGYAFF	TGTGCCAGCAGCTCTTCACGTACGGGCTACGCTTTCTTT
TRBV6-1	NA	NA	TRBJ2-7	CASSFDRATEQYF	TGTGCCAGCAGTTTTGACAGAGCTACGGAGCAGTACTTC
TRBV13	NA	NA	TRBJ2-5	CASSLTDDQETQYF	TGTGCCAGCAGCCTGACAGACGACCAAGAGACCCAGTACTTC
TRBV19	NA	NA	TRBJ2-5	CASSIGQSGETQYF	TGTGCCAGTAGTATTGGGCAGTCGGGGGAGACCCAGTACTTC
TRBV15	NA	NA	TRBJ2-2	CATSRPVGGELFF	TGTGCCACCAGCAGACCCGTTGGCGGGGAGCTGTTTTTT
TRBV5-1	NA	NA	TRBJ2-1	CASSLGYPSSIRPNNEQFF	TGCGCCAGCAGCTTGGGATATCCCTCGAGTATTCGACCGAACAATGAGCAGTTCTTC
TRBV11-2	TRBD2	NA	TRBJ2-2	CASSLGGTTGELFF	TGTGCCAGCAGCTTGGGGGGGACCACCGGGGAGCTGTTTTTT
TRBV5-5	NA	NA	TRBJ1-4	CASSFITGSEKLFF	TGTGCCAGCAGCTTTATTACAGGATCTGAAAAACTGTTTTTT
TRBV6-5	NA	medium-sized	TRBJ2-5	CASSLEDSEETQYF	TGTGCCAGCAGCCTTGAGGACAGCGAAGAGACCCAGTACTTC